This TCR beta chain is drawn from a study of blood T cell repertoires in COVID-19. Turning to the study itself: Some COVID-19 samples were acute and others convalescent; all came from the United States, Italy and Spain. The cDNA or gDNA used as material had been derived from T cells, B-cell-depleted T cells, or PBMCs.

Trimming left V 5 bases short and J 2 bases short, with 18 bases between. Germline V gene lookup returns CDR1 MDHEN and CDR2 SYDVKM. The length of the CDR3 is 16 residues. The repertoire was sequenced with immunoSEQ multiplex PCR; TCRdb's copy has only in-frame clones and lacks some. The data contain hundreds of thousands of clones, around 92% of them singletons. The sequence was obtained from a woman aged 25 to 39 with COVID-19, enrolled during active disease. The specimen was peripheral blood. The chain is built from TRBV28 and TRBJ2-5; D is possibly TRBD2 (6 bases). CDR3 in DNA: TGTGCCAGCAGTCCCCCCGGGGGAGGAGGTCAAGAGACCCAGTACTTC. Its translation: CASSPPGGGGQETQYF.